This T cell receptor (beta chain) was sequenced in a study of blood T cells in healthy people across ages. Whole-study context: With template switching, about one barcoded beta molecule was captured per two T cells.

With a J-beta primer mix and a sample-barcoded 5' primer, a second PCR ran about 7 to 12 cycles. Each of the cDNA molecules was tagged by a template-switch adaptor with 12 random nucleotides. TCRdb reanalysed the 5' RACE reads using MiXCR and keeps one entry per CDR3 protein. The table has roughly 1,800,000 distinct CDR3 sequences, 49% seen once. This clonotype came up many times. The antigen is undetermined. One end of the junction varies from germline; a read error may be responsible. Study-level findings and limits: The long-lived group displayed more naive CD4+ cells, plus higher diversity, than the aged donors did. Diversity estimates drawn from one million T cells were deemed underestimates.

The sequencing sample was made of blood. This clonotype was obtained from a middle-aged woman in good health.

The CDR3 here is CSVEGHLNQETQYF. CDR3 in DNA: TGCAGCGTCGAAGGACACTTAAACCAAGAGACCCAGTACTTC. The chain has TRBV29-1 and TRBJ2-5; the D gene is possibly TRBD1 (5 bases). The CDR3 is made up of 14 amino acids. Germline V gene data show CDR1 as SQVTM and CDR2 as ANQGSEA. Variable domain in full (rest from reference TRBV29-1 and TRBJ2-5): SAVISQKPSRDICQRGTSLTIQCQVDSQVTMMFWYRQQPGQSLTLIATANQGSEATYESGFVIDKFPISRPNLTFSTLTVSNMSPEDSSIYLCSVEGHLNQETQYFGPGTRLLVL.